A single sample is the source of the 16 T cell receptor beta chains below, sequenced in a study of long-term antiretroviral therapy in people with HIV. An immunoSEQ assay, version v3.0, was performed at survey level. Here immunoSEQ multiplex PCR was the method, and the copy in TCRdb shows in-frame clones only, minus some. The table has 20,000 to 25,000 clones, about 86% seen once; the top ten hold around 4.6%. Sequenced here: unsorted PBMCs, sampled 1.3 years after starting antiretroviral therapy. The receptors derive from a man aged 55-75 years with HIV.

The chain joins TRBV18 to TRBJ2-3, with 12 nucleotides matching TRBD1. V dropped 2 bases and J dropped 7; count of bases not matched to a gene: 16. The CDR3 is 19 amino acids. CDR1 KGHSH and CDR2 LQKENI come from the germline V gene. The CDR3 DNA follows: TGTGCCAGCTCACCATCCGGGCCGGGACAGGGGGCCCAACCCTATACGCAGTATTTT. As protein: CASSPSGPGQGAQPYTQYF.

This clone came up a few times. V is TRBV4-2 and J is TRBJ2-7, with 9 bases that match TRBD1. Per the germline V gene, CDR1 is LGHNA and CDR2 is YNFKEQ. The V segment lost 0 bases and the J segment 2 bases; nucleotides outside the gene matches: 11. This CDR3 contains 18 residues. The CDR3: CASSQDVAGQGTTYEQYF. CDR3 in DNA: TGTGCCAGCAGCCAAGATGTCGCGGGACAGGGTACAACCTACGAGCAGTACTTC.

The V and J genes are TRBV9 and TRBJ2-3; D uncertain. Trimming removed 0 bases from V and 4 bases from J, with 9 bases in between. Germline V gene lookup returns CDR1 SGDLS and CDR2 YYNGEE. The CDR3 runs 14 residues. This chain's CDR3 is CASSVAGSADTQYF. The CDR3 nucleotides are TGTGCCAGCAGCGTAGCTGGTAGTGCAGATACGCAGTATTTT.

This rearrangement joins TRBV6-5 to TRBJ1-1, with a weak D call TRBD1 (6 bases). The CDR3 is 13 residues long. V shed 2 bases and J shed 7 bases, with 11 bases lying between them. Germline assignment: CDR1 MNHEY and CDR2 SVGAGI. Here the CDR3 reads CASSYAGTIEAFF. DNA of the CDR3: TGTGCCAGCAGTTACGCGGGGACAATTGAAGCTTTCTTT.

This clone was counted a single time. CDR3 loop: CASSFRDRDHGYTF. DNA of the CDR3: TGTGCCAGCAGCTTCCGGGACAGGGACCATGGCTACACCTTC. V and J are TRBV7-9 and TRBJ1-2; 9 bases line up with TRBD1. CDR1 and CDR2 from the germline V gene are SEHNR and FQNEAQ (reference sequence). J lost 6 bases, V lost 3 bases, and 5 bases had no gene match. The CDR3 covers 14 residues.

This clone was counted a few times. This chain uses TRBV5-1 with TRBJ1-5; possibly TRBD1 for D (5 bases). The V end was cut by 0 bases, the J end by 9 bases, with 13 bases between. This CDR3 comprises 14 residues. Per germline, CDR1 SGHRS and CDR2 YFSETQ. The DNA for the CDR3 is TGCGCCAGCAGCTTGGGCGGGGACGTCGGGCCCCAGCATTTT. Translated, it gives CASSLGGDVGPQHF. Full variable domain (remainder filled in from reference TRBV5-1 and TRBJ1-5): KAGVTQTPRYLIKTRGQQVTLSCSPISGHRSVSWYQQTPGQGLQFLFEYFSETQRNKGNFPGRFSGRQFSNSRSEMNVSTLELGDSALYLCASSLGGDVGPQHFGDGTRLSIL.

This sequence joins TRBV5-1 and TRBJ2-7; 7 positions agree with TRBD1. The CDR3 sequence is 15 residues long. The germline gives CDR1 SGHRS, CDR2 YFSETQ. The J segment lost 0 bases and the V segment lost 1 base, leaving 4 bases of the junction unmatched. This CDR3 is CASSLLAGGSYEQYF. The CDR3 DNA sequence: TGCGCCAGCAGCTTGTTGGCAGGGGGCTCCTACGAGCAGTACTTC.

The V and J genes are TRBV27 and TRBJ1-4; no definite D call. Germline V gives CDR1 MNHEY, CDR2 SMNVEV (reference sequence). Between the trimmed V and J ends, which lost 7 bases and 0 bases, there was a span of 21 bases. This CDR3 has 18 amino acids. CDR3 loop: CASTVVGRRGATNEKLFF. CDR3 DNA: TGTGCCAGCACCGTGGTCGGGCGTCGTGGCGCAACTAATGAAAAACTGTTTTTT.

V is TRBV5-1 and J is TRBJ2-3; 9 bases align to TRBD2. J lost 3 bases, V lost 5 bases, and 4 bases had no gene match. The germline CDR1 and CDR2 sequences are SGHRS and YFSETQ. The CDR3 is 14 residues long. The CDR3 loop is CASRVTSGTDTQYF. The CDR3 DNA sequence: TGCGCCAGCAGGGTGACTAGCGGAACAGATACGCAGTATTTT.

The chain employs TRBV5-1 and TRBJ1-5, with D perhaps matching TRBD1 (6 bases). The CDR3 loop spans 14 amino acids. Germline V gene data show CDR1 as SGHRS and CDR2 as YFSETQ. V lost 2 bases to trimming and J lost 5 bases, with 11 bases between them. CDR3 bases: TGCGCCAGCAGCTTCAGGGCAGGGGATCAGCCCCAGCATTTT. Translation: CASSFRAGDQPQHF.

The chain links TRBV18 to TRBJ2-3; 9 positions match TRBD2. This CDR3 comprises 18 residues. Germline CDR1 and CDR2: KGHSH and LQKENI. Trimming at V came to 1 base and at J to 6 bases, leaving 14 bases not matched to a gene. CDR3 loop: CASSPLSLAGIHVDTQYF. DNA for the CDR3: TGTGCCAGCTCACCACTATCTCTAGCGGGAATTCACGTCGATACGCAGTATTTT.

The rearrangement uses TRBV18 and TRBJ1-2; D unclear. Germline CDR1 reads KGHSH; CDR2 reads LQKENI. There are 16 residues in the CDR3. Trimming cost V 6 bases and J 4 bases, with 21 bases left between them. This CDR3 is CASSLTTSRPTYGYTF. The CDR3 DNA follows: TGTGCCAGCTCCCTTACCACGTCCAGGCCAACCTATGGCTACACCTTC.

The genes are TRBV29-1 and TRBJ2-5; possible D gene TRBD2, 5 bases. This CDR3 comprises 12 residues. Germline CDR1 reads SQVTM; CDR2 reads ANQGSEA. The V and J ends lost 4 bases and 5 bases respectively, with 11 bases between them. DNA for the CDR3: TGCAGCGTTGGAGAGGGTACGGAGACCCAGTACTTC. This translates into CSVGEGTETQYF.

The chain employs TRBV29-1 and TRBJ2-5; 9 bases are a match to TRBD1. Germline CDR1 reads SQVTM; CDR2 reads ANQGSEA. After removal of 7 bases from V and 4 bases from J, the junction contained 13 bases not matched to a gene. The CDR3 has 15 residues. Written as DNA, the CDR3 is TGCAGCGCCGCCGGGGGACAGGGCATAGGAGAGACCCAGTACTTC. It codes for CSAAGGQGIGETQYF.

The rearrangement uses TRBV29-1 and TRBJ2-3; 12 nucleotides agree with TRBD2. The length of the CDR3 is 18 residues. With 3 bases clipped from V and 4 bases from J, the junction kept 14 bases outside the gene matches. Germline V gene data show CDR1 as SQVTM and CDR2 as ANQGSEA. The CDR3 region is CSVDAGGVLAGGSDTQYF. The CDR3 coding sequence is TGCAGCGTTGACGCCGGGGGGGTACTAGCGGGAGGTTCAGATACGCAGTATTTT.

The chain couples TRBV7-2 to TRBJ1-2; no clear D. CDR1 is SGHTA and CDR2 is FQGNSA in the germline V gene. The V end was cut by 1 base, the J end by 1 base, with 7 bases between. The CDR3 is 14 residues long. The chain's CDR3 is CASSLEASNYGYTF. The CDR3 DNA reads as TGTGCCAGCAGCTTAGAAGCGAGTAACTATGGCTACACCTTC.